This T cell receptor (beta chain) appears in the sequencing data of a study of cytomegalovirus exposure and HLA in healthy donors. The wider study: As an earlier analysis found, about 179 million T cells yielded approximately 100 million unique TCR beta sequences. From donors who were HLA-typed, an early data release held 75 million to 85 million unique TCRs.

Primers: 60 Vbeta forward and 13 Jbeta reverse. TCRdb's copy holds only in-frame clones and misses some; the assay was immunoSEQ multiplex PCR. This sample carries approximately 160,000 clones, around 76% of them seen once, and the ten largest clones take 1%. This clone occurred a few times. The V gene end was trimmed by 6 bases and the J gene end by 2 bases; junction bases not matched to a gene: 6. CDR1 and CDR2 (germline): SNHLY, FYNNEI. CDR3 size: 15 residues. The chain employs TRBV2 and TRBJ2-2; 7 bases align to TRBD2. The TCR was taken from a woman aged 40-49 years in good health and CMV-seronegative. Material: PBMCs. The CDR3 nucleotides are TGTGCCAGCAGGGGAGGGTCAGTTAACACCGGGGAGCTGTTTTTT. Residues: CASRGGSVNTGELFF.